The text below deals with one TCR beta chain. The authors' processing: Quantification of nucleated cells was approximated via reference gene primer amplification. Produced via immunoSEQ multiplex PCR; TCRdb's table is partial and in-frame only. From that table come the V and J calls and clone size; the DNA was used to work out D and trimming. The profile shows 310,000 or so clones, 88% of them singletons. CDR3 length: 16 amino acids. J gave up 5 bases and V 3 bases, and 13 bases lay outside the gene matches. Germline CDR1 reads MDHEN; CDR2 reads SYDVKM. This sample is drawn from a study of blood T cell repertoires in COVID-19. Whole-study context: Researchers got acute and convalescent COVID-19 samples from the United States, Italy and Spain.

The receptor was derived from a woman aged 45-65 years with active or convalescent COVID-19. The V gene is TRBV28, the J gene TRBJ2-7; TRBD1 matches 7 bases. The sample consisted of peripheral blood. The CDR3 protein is CASSFFYGTEGHEQYF. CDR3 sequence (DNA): TGTGCCAGCAGTTTCTTCTATGGGACAGAAGGGCACGAGCAGTACTTC.